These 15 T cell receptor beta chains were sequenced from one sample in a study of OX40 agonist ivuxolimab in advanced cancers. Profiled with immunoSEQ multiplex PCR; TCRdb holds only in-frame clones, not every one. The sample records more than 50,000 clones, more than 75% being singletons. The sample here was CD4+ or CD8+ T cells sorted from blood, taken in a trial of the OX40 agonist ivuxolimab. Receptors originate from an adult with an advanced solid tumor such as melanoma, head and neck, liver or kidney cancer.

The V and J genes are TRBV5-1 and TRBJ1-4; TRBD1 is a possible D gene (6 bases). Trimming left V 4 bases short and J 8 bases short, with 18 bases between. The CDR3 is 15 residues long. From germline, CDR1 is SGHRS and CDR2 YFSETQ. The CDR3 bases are TGCGCCAGCAGCGGCTCGTCAGGGGAGGGCGAAAAACTGTTTTTT. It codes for CASSGSSGEGEKLFF. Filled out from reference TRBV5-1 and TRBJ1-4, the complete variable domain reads KAGVTQTPRYLIKTRGQQVTLSCSPISGHRSVSWYQQTPGQGLQFLFEYFSETQRNKGNFPGRFSGRQFSNSRSEMNVSTLELGDSALYLCASSGSSGEGEKLFFGSGTQLSVL.

CDR3 sequence (DNA): TGTGCCTGGAGTGCGGGACGGACGTACCAAGAGACCCAGTACTTC. Protein product: CAWSAGRTYQETQYF. The chain has TRBV30 and TRBJ2-5; either TRBD1 or TRBD2 may supply D (5 bases each). The CDR3 totals 15 residues. Trimming shortened V by 1 base and J by 0 bases, and 12 bases separated the two germline ends. Germline CDR1 and CDR2: GTSNPN and SVGIG (reference sequence).

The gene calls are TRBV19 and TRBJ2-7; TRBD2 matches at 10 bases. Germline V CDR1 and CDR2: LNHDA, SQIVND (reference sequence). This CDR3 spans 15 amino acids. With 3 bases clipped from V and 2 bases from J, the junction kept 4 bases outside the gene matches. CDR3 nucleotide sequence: TGTGCCAGTAGTATGGAAGGGACTAGCGCCTACGAGCAGTACTTC. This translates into CASSMEGTSAYEQYF. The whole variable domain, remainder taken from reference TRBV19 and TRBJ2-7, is DGGITQSPKYLFRKEGQNVTLSCEQNLNHDAMYWYRQDPGQGLRLIYYSQIVNDFQKGDIAEGYSVSREKKESFPLTVTSAQKNPTAFYLCASSMEGTSAYEQYFGPGTRLTVT.

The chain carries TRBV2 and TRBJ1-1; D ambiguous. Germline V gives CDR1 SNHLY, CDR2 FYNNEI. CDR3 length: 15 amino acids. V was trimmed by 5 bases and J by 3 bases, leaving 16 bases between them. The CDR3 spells CASSRRAPGYTEAFF. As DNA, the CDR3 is TGTGCCAGCAGTCGCCGGGCTCCGGGGTACACTGAAGCTTTCTTT.

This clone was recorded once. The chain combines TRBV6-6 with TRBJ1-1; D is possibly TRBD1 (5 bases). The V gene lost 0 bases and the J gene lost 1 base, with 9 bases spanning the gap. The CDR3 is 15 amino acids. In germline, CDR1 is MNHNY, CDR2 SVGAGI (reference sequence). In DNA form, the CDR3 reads TGTGCCAGCAGTTACTCGATTAGGGGGAACACTGAAGCTTTCTTT. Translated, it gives CASSYSIRGNTEAFF.

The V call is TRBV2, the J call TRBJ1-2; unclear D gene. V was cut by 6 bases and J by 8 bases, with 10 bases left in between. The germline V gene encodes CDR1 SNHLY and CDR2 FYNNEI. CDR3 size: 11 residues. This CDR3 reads CASSPIEGYTF. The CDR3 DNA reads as TGTGCCAGCAGCCCGATCGAAGGCTACACCTTC.

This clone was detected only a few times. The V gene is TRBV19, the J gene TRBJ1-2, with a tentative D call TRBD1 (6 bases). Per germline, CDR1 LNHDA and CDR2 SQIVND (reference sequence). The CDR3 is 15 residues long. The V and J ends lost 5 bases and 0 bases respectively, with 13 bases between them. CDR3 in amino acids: CASSWTENSNYGYTF. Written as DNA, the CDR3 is TGTGCCAGTAGTTGGACAGAGAATTCTAACTATGGCTACACCTTC.

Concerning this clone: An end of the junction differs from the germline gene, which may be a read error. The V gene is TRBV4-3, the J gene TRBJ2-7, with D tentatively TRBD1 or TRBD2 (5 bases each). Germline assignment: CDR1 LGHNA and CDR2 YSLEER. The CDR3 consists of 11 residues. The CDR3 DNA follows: TGCGCCGGCAGCGGACACTACGAGCAGTACTTC. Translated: CAGSGHYEQYF.

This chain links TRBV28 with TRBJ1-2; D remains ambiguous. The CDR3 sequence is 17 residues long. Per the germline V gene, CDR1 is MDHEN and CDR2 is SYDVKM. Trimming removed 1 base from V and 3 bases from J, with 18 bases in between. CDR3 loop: CASSLYPRSRKDYGYTF. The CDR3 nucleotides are TGTGCCAGCAGTTTATATCCCCGTAGTCGTAAGGACTATGGCTACACCTTC.

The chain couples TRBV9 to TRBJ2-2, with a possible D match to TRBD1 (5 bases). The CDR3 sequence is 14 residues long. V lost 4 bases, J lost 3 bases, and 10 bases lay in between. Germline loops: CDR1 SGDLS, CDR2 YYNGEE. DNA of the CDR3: TGTGCCAGCAGCCCCGGACAAGACACCGGGGAGCTGTTTTTT. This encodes CASSPGQDTGELFF.

The CDR3: CASSLNPLGQQFF. The CDR3 DNA reads TGTGCCAGCAGTTTAAACCCACTGGGCCAGCAGTTCTTC. The chain recombines TRBV6-5 with TRBJ2-1; D uncertain. The CDR3 extends over 13 amino acids. Trimming cost V 4 bases and J 11 bases, with 15 bases left between them. In germline, CDR1 is MNHEY, CDR2 SVGAGI.

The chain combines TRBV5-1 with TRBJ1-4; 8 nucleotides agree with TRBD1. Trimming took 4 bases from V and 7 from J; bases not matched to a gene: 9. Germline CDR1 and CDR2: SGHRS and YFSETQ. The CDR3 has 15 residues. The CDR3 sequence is CASSTGQGGTEKLFF. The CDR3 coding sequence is TGCGCCAGCAGCACCGGACAGGGCGGGACTGAAAAACTGTTTTTT.

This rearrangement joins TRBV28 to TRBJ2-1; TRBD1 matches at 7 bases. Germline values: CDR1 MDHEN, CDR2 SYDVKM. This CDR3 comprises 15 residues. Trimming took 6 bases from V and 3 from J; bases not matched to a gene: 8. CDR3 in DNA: TGTGCCAGCAGATCAGGACAGGCCAACTACAATGAGCAGTTCTTC. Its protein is CASRSGQANYNEQFF. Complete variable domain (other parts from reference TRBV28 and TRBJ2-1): DVKVTQSSRYLVKRTGEKVFLECVQDMDHENMFWYRQDPGLGLRLIYFSYDVKMKEKGDIPEGYSVSREKKERFSLILESASTNQTSMYLCASRSGQANYNEQFFGPGTRLTVL.

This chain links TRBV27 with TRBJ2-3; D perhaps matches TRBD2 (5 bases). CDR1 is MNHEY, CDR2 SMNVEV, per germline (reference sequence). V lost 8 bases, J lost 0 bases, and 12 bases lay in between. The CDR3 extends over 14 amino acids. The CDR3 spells CASRTLRSTDTQYF. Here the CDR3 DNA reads TGTGCCAGCCGGACTTTAAGGAGCACAGATACGCAGTATTTT.

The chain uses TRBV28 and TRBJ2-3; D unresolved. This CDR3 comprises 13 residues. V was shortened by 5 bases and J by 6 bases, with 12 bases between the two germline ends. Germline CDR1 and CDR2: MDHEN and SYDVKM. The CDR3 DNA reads TGTGCCAGCAGTCCCCAGCTACCTGATACGCAGTATTTT. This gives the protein CASSPQLPDTQYF.